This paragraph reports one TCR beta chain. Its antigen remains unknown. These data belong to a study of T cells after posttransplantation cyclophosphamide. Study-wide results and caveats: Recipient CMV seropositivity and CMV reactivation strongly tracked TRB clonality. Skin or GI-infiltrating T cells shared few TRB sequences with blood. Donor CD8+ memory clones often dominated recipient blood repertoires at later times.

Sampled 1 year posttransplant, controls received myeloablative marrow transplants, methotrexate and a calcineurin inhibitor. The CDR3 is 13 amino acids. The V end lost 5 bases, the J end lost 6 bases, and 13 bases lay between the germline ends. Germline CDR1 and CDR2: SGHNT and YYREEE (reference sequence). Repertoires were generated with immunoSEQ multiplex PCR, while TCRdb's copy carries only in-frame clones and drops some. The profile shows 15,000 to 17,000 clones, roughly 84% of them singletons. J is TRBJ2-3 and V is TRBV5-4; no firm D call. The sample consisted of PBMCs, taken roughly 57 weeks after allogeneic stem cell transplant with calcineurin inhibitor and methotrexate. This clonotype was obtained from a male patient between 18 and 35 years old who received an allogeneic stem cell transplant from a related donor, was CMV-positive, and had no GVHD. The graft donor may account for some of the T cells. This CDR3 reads CASSRPETDTQYF. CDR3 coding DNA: TGTGCCAGCAGTCGACCGGAGACCGATACGCAGTATTTT.